This T cell receptor (beta chain) was retrieved from a study of blood T cell repertoires in COVID-19. This clone was seen only once. The CDR3 has 14 amino acids. The V and J ends lost 5 bases and 1 base, in that order; junction bases with no gene match: 4. CDR1 is SGHAT, CDR2 FQNNGV, per germline. Repertoires were generated with immunoSEQ multiplex PCR, while TCRdb's copy carries only in-frame clones and drops some. The sample contains about 69,000 clones, under 90% of which appear only once. The rearrangement joins TRBV11-2 to TRBJ2-5; TRBD1 matches at 7 bases. The origin of this receptor is a man in his forties or fifties with COVID-19, enrolled during active disease. Sequenced material: peripheral blood. In DNA, the CDR3 is TGTGCCAGCAGCCAACCAGGGGGCCAAGAGACCCAGTACTTC. This encodes CASSQPGGQETQYF.